The rows below give T cell receptor beta chains drawn from one sample of a study of T cell changes during pregnancy in multiple sclerosis. Assay: immunoSEQ multiplex PCR; the TCRdb copy retains only in-frame clones and omits some. The sample has around 40,000 clones, roughly 93% seen once. Sequenced material: CD8+ T cells from peripheral blood mononuclear cells, taken in the third trimester of pregnancy. Every receptor here comes from a female donor with multiple sclerosis, enrolled in a pregnancy study. The CDR3 runs from the conserved cysteine through the conserved F or W. A D gene is named only where the DNA matches it firmly.

DNA: TGTGCTAGTGGGGAGGGGGCATACACTGAAGCTTTCTTT
CDR3: CASGEGAYTEAFF
V: TRBV12-5
length: 13
J: TRBJ1-1
D: TRBD1

DNA: TGTGCCAGCAGTTTATGGGGACAGGGAATATACGAGCAGTACTTC
CDR3: CASSLWGQGIYEQYF
V: TRBV27
length: 15
J: TRBJ2-7
D: TRBD1

DNA: TGTGCCTGGGGGGCCCCCCCAGATACGCAGTATTTT
CDR3: CAWGAPPDTQYF
V: TRBV30
length: 12
J: TRBJ2-3
D: NA

DNA: TGTGCCAGCATCGACGGCGGGTGGCCAGATACGCAGTATTTT
CDR3: CASIDGGWPDTQYF
V: TRBV27
length: 14
J: TRBJ2-3
D: NA

DNA: TGTGCCAGCAGTTACGCGGGACAGTCCTACGAGCAGTACTTC
CDR3: CASSYAGQSYEQYF
V: TRBV6-5
length: 14
J: TRBJ2-7
D: NA

DNA: TGTGCCAGCATCCCCAGACTAGCGGGGTTCCAAGAGACCCAGTACTTC
CDR3: CASIPRLAGFQETQYF
V: TRBV5-6
length: 16
J: TRBJ2-5
D: TRBD2

DNA: TGTGCCAGCAGCTTAGGACAGAATCAGCCCCAGCATTTT
CDR3: CASSLGQNQPQHF
V: TRBV7-9
length: 13
J: TRBJ1-5
D: NA

DNA: TGTGCCAGCAGCGGTAGAGTACTTACAGAGAACACTGAAGCTTTCTTT
CDR3: CASSGRVLTENTEAFF
V: TRBV9
length: 16
J: TRBJ1-1
D: NA

DNA: TGTGCCACCAGACAGGGGTCCTACAATGAGCAGTTCTTC
CDR3: CATRQGSYNEQFF
V: TRBV19
length: 13
J: TRBJ2-1
D: TRBD1

DNA: TGTGCTAGTGGCCTAGTGGCTACTTCATTAGCCAAAAACATTCAGTACTTC
CDR3: CASGLVATSLAKNIQYF
V: TRBV12-5
length: 17
J: TRBJ2-4
D: NA

DNA: TGCGCCAGCAGCCAAGATGGAATTGTCGACTCCTTTACGGATGAGCAGTTCTTC
CDR3: CASSQDGIVDSFTDEQFF
V: TRBV4-1
length: 18
J: TRBJ2-1
D: NA

DNA: TGCGCCAGCAGCCAGCCTGGGGGGTCGGTGCCGAGCTATGGCTACACCTTC
CDR3: CASSQPGGSVPSYGYTF
V: TRBV4-1
length: 17
J: TRBJ1-2
D: NA

DNA: TGTGCCAGTAGCTGGACAGGGAGCACAGATACGCAGTATTTT
CDR3: CASSWTGSTDTQYF
V: TRBV19
length: 14
J: TRBJ2-3
D: TRBD1

DNA: TGCGCCAGCAGCCAGGTTCAGGGCGAATACGAGCAGTACTTC
CDR3: CASSQVQGEYEQYF
V: TRBV4-1
length: 14
J: TRBJ2-7
D: NA

DNA: TGTGCCAGCAGTACCTGGAGGGGGCGAGAGGATACGCAGTATTTT
CDR3: CASSTWRGREDTQYF
V: TRBV6-1
length: 15
J: TRBJ2-3
D: NA

DNA: TGTGCCAGCAGCGAGTTTGGACTTTTCTACAATGAGCAGTTCTTC
CDR3: CASSEFGLFYNEQFF
V: TRBV9
length: 15
J: TRBJ2-1
D: NA

DNA: TGTGCCAGCCTTCGACAGGGAACCACCACACATGGCTACACCTTC
CDR3: CASLRQGTTTHGYTF
V: TRBV28
length: 15
J: TRBJ1-2
D: TRBD1

DNA: TGTGCCAGCAGTAACAGGGACCTGGGCTCCTACGAGCAGTACTTC
CDR3: CASSNRDLGSYEQYF
V: TRBV6-6
length: 15
J: TRBJ2-7
D: NA

DNA: TGTGCCAGCAGTCCTAGCGGGGACTCCTACGAGCAGTACTTC
CDR3: CASSPSGDSYEQYF
V: TRBV9
length: 14
J: TRBJ2-7
D: TRBD2

DNA: TGCGCCAGCAGCCAGGCTAGCGGGGACAATACGCAGTATTTT
CDR3: CASSQASGDNTQYF
V: TRBV4-1
length: 14
J: TRBJ2-3
D: TRBD2

DNA: TGTGCCACCAGCTTTACTCTAGCGGCGAACACCGGGGAGCTGTTTTTT
CDR3: CATSFTLAANTGELFF
V: TRBV15
length: 16
J: TRBJ2-2
D: TRBD2

DNA: TGTGCCAGCAGTGTAGCTTCCGAGCAGTACTTC
CDR3: CASSVASEQYF
V: TRBV25-1
length: 11
J: TRBJ2-7
D: NA

DNA: TGTGCCAGCAGTGGATTAGTATCGGGTCAGCCCCAGCATTTT
CDR3: CASSGLVSGQPQHF
V: TRBV6-1
length: 14
J: TRBJ1-5
D: NA

DNA: TGTGCCAGAAGCTTGAAGTGGCCCTACGAGCAGTACTTC
CDR3: CARSLKWPYEQYF
V: TRBV5-3
length: 13
J: TRBJ2-7
D: NA

DNA: TGTGCCAGCAGTACCCCGGGCGGGAATTCACCCCTCCACTTT
CDR3: CASSTPGGNSPLHF
V: TRBV6-6
length: 14
J: TRBJ1-6
D: NA

DNA: TGTGCCAGCAGCTCGGGTAGCACAGATACGCAGTATTTT
CDR3: CASSSGSTDTQYF
V: TRBV7-8
length: 13
J: TRBJ2-3
D: NA

DNA: TGTGCCAGCAGCCTAGACGGGGGTGGCAATGAGCAGTTCTTC
CDR3: CASSLDGGGNEQFF
V: TRBV7-3
length: 14
J: TRBJ2-1
D: NA

DNA: TGTGCCATCAGTGATCCTAGCGGGGGCTACGAGCAGTACTTC
CDR3: CAISDPSGGYEQYF
V: TRBV10-3
length: 14
J: TRBJ2-7
D: TRBD2

DNA: TGTGCCAGCAGCTTTGGGACAGGGTCTCCGAACACTGAAGCTTTCTTT
CDR3: CASSFGTGSPNTEAFF
V: TRBV7-9
length: 16
J: TRBJ1-1
D: TRBD1

DNA: TGTGCCAGTAGTATTACACAGGGGGCTTACGAGCAGTACTTC
CDR3: CASSITQGAYEQYF
V: TRBV19
length: 14
J: TRBJ2-7
D: TRBD1

DNA: TGTGCCAGCAACTTTGGTGGGACTTCCAACACCGGGGAGCTGTTTTTT
CDR3: CASNFGGTSNTGELFF
V: TRBV5-6
length: 16
J: TRBJ2-2
D: NA

DNA: TGTGCCAGCAGCCAAGTTATTAGCGGGGGGGGCACAGATACGCAGTATTTT
CDR3: CASSQVISGGGTDTQYF
V: TRBV4-2
length: 17
J: TRBJ2-3
D: TRBD2

DNA: TGTGCCAGCAGCGCCAACCCCATCGAAGGGGCCTCATTACCAAACATTCAGTACTTC
CDR3: CASSANPIEGASLPNIQYF
V: TRBV9
length: 19
J: TRBJ2-4
D: NA

DNA: TGTGCCAGCAGCTTGATGCAGGACAGTAAAGAGACCCAGTACTTC
CDR3: CASSLMQDSKETQYF
V: TRBV5-6
length: 15
J: TRBJ2-5
D: NA

DNA: TGTGCCATCAGCCGGGACAGGGGGCCTGGCTACACCTTC
CDR3: CAISRDRGPGYTF
V: TRBV10-3
length: 13
J: TRBJ1-2
D: TRBD1

DNA: TGTGCCAGCAGCTCACCCGCCGGGACAGTGGAATCAGATACGCAGTATTTT
CDR3: CASSSPAGTVESDTQYF
V: TRBV5-6
length: 17
J: TRBJ2-3
D: TRBD1

DNA: TGTGCCAGTAGTCCACTAGCGGGGGGGCCTAGGGATACGCAGTATTTT
CDR3: CASSPLAGGPRDTQYF
V: TRBV19
length: 16
J: TRBJ2-3
D: TRBD2

DNA: TGTGCCAGCAGCATACCAGGACAGTATGGCTACACCTTC
CDR3: CASSIPGQYGYTF
V: TRBV13
length: 13
J: TRBJ1-2
D: NA

DNA: TGTGCCAGCAGCCAAGTCGCCGGGGTAACTGAAGCTTTCTTT
CDR3: CASSQVAGVTEAFF
V: TRBV27
length: 14
J: TRBJ1-1
D: NA

DNA: TGTGCCAGCAGCTTACTGTTGTCAGGGGGAGGTACCGGGGAGCTGTTTTTT
CDR3: CASSLLLSGGGTGELFF
V: TRBV7-8
length: 17
J: TRBJ2-2
D: NA

DNA: TGCAGCGTTTTTACAGGGCCCGGGGAGCTGTTTTTT
CDR3: CSVFTGPGELFF
V: TRBV29-1
length: 12
J: TRBJ2-2
D: NA

DNA: TGTGCCAGCAGCCAAGGGGGGGATAAGTCACCCCTCCACTTT
CDR3: CASSQGGDKSPLHF
V: TRBV7-3
length: 14
J: TRBJ1-6
D: NA

DNA: TGCGCCAGCAGCCTGGAGGGGAACCTCCAAGAGACCCAGTACTTC
CDR3: CASSLEGNLQETQYF
V: TRBV5-1
length: 15
J: TRBJ2-5
D: NA